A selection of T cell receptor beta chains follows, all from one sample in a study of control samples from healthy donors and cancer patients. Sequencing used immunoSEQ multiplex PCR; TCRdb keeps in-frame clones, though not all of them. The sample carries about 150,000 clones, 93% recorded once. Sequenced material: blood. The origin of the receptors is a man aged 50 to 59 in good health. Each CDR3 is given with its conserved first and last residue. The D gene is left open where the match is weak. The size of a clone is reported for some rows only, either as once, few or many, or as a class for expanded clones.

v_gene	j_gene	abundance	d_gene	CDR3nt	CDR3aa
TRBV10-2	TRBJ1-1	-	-	TGCGCCAGCAGGGTTGGGGTAAACACTGAAGCTTTCTTT	CASRVGVNTEAFF
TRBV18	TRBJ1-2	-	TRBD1	TGTGCCAGCTCACCACCGGGACAGAACTATGGCTACACCTTC	CASSPPGQNYGYTF
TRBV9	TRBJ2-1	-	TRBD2	TGTGCCAGCAGCGTAGCAAGCGGGATTAGCGGTGAGCAGTTCTTC	CASSVASGISGEQFF
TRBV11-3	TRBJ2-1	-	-	TGTGCCAGCAGCAAAGCAGCGGCCGGGGATGAGCAGTTCTTC	CASSKAAAGDEQFF
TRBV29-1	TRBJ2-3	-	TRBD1	TGCAGCGTCGCGACACGACAGGGATGGGCGACAGATACGCAGTATTTT	CSVATRQGWATDTQYF
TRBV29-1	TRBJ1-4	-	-	TGCAGCGTTGATTTGGGTTCCAATGAAAAACTGTTTTTT	CSVDLGSNEKLFF
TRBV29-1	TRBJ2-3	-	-	TGCAGCGTTAGGCAAACCCCTAGCACAGATACGCAGTATTTT	CSVRQTPSTDTQYF
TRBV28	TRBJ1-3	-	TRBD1	TGTGCCAGCAGTGTATTGGGACAGGGACCCTCTGGAAACACCATATATTTT	CASSVLGQGPSGNTIYF
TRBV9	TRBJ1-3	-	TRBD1	TGTGCCAGCAGCGCAGGGACAGGGAGCTCTGGAAACACCATATATTTT	CASSAGTGSSGNTIYF
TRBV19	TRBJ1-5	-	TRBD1	TGTGCCAGTAGTGCCTCCGGGACAGGGGATCAGCCCCAGCATTTT	CASSASGTGDQPQHF
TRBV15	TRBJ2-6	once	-	TGTGCCACCAGCAGAGACAGGGGGGTCCTCGGGGCCAACGTCCTGACTTTC	CATSRDRGVLGANVLTF
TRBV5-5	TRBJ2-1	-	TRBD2	TGTGCCAGCAGCTTGCAGTCTAGCGGGCTATCCTACAATGAGCAGTTCTTC	CASSLQSSGLSYNEQFF
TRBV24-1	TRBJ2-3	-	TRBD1	TGTGCCACCAGTGATCCGCGAGGGACAGGGGGCGTGACAGATACGCAGTATTTT	CATSDPRGTGGVTDTQYF